The 3 T cell receptor beta chains listed next were all sequenced from one sample in a study of patients and donors after allogeneic stem cell transplantation (dated by TCRdb to the early 2020s). The library relied on RT-PCR. Instrument used: NextSeq 550. The public sequencing data were trimmed at Q25 with fastp and processed into clonotypes with MiXCR by TCRdb, which kept only in-frame beta chains. Each CDR3 protein appears once, grouped with its most common genes and DNA. The sample table shows 920,000 or so distinct CDR3 sequences, and roughly 18% are seen once. Roughly 6.4% of the sample lies in the top ten. The sequencing sample was made of blood, either unsorted or a sorted T cell fraction (not recorded which). These receptor sequences come from a human donor who was either an allogeneic HSCT recipient or a stem cell or donor lymphocyte infusion donor (not recorded which). It is not recorded whose cells these are; they may come from a transplant donor.

This clonotype was seen ten or more times. This chain uses TRBV29-1 with TRBJ2-3; D is perhaps TRBD2 (6 bases). V was cut by 4 bases and J by 1 base, with 24 bases left in between. The V gene's germline CDR1 is SQVTM and CDR2 ANQGSEA. This CDR3 spans 18 amino acids. CDR3 sequence (DNA): TGCAGCGTTGTTGCTATGGGGGGTAGCGCATACGGCACAGATACGCAGTATTTT. It translates to CSVVAMGGSAYGTDTQYF.

The J gene is TRBJ1-2, the V gene TRBV7-6; TRBD1 agrees at 11 bases. From germline, CDR1 is SGHVS and CDR2 FNYEAQ. This CDR3 has 15 residues. The V gene end was trimmed by 5 bases and the J gene end by 6 bases; junction bases not matched to a gene: 8. The CDR3 DNA follows: TGTGCCAGCAGCCTAAGGACAGGGGGCCTCCATGGCTACACCTTC. Translated: CASSLRTGGLHGYTF. Full variable domain (remainder filled in from reference TRBV7-6 and TRBJ1-2): GAGVSQSPRYKVTKRGQDVALRCDPISGHVSLYWYRQALGQGPEFLTYFNYEAQQDKSGLPNDRFSAERPEGSISTLTIQRTEQRDSAMYRCASSLRTGGLHGYTFGSGTRLTVV.

The chain combines TRBV6-1 with TRBJ1-5; D is uncertain. The CDR3 length is 16 residues. Trimming removed 8 bases from V and 4 bases from J, with 21 bases in between. Germline V CDR1 and CDR2: MNHNS, SASEGT. CDR3 DNA sequence: TGTGCCAGCCATCGGAACTCAGGCTTGGGGAATCAGCCCCAGCATTTT. Protein sequence: CASHRNSGLGNQPQHF.